These 10 T cell receptor beta chains originate from one sample sequenced in a study of CD8+CD57+ T cells in acquired aplastic anemia. Sequenced patients had shown CD8+CD57+ cell expansion by flow cytometry. Template material for TCR beta VDJ and CDR3 profiling consisted of genomic DNA. One entry per CDR3 protein results from TCRdb running MiXCR on the reads. There are about 200,000 distinct CDR3 sequences in the sample; less than 75% occur only once, and roughly 50% lies in the top ten. Sequencing used sorted CD4+, CD8+, or CD8+CD57+ T cells (not recorded which) from PBMCs. The source of these receptors is a human donor with aplastic anemia.

V is TRBV10-3 and J is TRBJ2-7, with 8 nucleotides matching TRBD1. CDR1 and CDR2 (germline): ENHRY, SYGVKD. V lost 5 bases to trimming and J lost 0 bases; unmatched junction nucleotides: 6. The CDR3 extends over 15 amino acids. The CDR3 reads CAISTPGQASYEQYF. DNA for the CDR3: TGTGCCATCAGTACCCCGGGACAGGCCTCCTACGAGCAGTACTTC.

The gene calls are TRBV6-5 and TRBJ2-7; D possibly corresponds to TRBD1 (5 bases). CDR3 length: 12 amino acids. Looked up from germline, CDR1 is MNHEY and CDR2 is SVGAGI. The V gene lost 5 bases and the J gene lost 4 bases, with 9 bases spanning the gap. Here the CDR3 reads CASSRQPYEQYF. CDR3 sequence (DNA): TGTGCCAGCAGTCGACAGCCATACGAGCAGTACTTC.

The genes are TRBV29-1 and TRBJ1-2; no firm D call. This CDR3 is built from 12 residues. CDR1 is SQVTM, CDR2 ANQGSEA, per germline. V shed 0 bases and J shed 6 bases, with 8 bases lying between them. CDR3 sequence: CSVEDPPDGYTF. Here the CDR3 DNA reads TGCAGCGTTGAAGACCCCCCAGATGGCTACACCTTC.

As to this clonotype: Mismatch with germline at one junction end may stem from a read error. The chain employs TRBV19 and TRBJ1-1; D is possibly TRBD1 (6 bases). This CDR3 contains 16 residues. Germline-derived CDR1 and CDR2 are LNHDA and SQIVND (reference sequence). This chain's CDR3 is CASSIQGSRGDTEASF. CDR3 in DNA: TGTGCCAGTAGTATACAGGGGAGTAGAGGGGACACTGAAGCTTCCTTT.

This clonotype was seen a few times. The genes are TRBV20-1 and TRBJ2-7; D is possibly TRBD1 (5 bases). Trimming pared 7 bases from V and 4 bases from J, leaving 17 bases between. From germline, CDR1 is DFQATT and CDR2 SNEGSKA (reference sequence). The CDR3 is 13 residues long. The CDR3 DNA sequence: TGCAGTGTTCCGTCAGGCAGGGTGTACGAGCAGTACTTC. Its protein product is CSVPSGRVYEQYF.

This clonotype was found many times. The chain employs TRBV12-3 or TRBV12-4 and TRBJ1-1, with D possibly matching TRBD1 (5 bases). Between the trimmed V and J ends, which lost 6 bases and 2 bases, there was a span of 13 bases. This CDR3 region has 14 residues. The chain's CDR3 is CASSTTGANTEAFF. The CDR3 DNA reads TGTGCCAGCAGCACTACAGGAGCCAACACTGAAGCTTTCTTT.

This chain uses TRBV29-1 with TRBJ2-7, with 10 bases that match TRBD1. The CDR3 length is 14 residues. Germline trimming cut 6 bases from V and 5 bases from J; bases unmatched to any gene: 10. Germline values: CDR1 SQVTM, CDR2 ANQGSEA. The CDR3 protein is CSVAEQGQGNEQYF. The CDR3 DNA reads as TGCAGCGTCGCCGAACAGGGACAGGGGAACGAGCAGTACTTC.

This rearrangement joins TRBV5-1 to TRBJ1-1, with a possible D match to TRBD1 (5 bases). Germline V gives CDR1 SGHRS, CDR2 YFSETQ. There are 17 residues in the CDR3. Deletions cut 7 bases from V and 1 base from J, with 23 bases between. The CDR3 here is CASSHVGLGVENTEAFF. The CDR3 DNA is TGCGCCAGCTCCCATGTAGGGTTGGGGGTGGAGAACACTGAAGCTTTCTTT.

This clonotype was seen only a few times. The V and J genes are TRBV7-6 and TRBJ2-1; TRBD2 is a possible D gene (5 bases). This CDR3 has 12 amino acids. Germline assignment: CDR1 SGHVS and CDR2 FNYEAQ. Between the trimmed V and J ends, which lost 5 bases and 10 bases, there was a span of 12 bases. This CDR3 reads CASSPRRGEQFF. DNA for the CDR3: TGTGCCAGCAGCCCCCGGCGAGGGGAGCAGTTCTTC.

This clonotype appeared once. The rearrangement uses TRBV19 and TRBJ2-3, with a tentative D call TRBD1 (5 bases). The CDR3 consists of 14 residues. The germline CDR1 and CDR2 sequences are LNHDA and SQIVND (reference sequence). V lost 7 bases, J lost 3 bases, and 14 bases lay in between. The DNA of the CDR3 is TGTGCCAGTACCTCAGGGCAGGGAACAGATACGCAGTATTTT. Protein product: CASTSGQGTDTQYF.